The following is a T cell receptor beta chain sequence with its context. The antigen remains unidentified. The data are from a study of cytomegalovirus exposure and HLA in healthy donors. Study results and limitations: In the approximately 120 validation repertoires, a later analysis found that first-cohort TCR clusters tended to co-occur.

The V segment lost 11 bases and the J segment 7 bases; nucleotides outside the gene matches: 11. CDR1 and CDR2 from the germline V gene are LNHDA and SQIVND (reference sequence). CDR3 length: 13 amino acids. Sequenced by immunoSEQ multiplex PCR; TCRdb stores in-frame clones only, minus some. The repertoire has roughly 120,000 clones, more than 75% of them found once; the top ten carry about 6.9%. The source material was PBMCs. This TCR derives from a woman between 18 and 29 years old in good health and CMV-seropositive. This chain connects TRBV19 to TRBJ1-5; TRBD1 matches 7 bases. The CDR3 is CAGGDRAAQPQHF. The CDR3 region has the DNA TGTGCCGGGGGCGACAGGGCGGCCCAGCCCCAGCATTTT.